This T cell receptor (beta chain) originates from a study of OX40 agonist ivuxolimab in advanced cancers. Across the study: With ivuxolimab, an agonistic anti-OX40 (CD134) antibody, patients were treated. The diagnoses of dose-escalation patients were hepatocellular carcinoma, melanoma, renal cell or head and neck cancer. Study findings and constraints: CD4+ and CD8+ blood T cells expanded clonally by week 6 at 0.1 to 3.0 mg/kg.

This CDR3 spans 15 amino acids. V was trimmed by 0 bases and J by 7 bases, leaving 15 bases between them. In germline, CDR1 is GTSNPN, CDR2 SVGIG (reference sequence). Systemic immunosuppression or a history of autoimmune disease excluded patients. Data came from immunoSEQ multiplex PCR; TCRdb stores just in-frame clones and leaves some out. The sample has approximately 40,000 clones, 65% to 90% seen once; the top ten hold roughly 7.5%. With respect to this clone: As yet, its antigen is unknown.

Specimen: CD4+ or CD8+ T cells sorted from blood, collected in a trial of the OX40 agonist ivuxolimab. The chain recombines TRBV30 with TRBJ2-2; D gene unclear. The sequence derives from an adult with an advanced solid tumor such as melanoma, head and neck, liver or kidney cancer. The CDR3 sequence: CAWSVLGEFGGELFF. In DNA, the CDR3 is TGTGCCTGGAGTGTTTTAGGAGAGTTTGGCGGGGAGCTGTTTTTT.